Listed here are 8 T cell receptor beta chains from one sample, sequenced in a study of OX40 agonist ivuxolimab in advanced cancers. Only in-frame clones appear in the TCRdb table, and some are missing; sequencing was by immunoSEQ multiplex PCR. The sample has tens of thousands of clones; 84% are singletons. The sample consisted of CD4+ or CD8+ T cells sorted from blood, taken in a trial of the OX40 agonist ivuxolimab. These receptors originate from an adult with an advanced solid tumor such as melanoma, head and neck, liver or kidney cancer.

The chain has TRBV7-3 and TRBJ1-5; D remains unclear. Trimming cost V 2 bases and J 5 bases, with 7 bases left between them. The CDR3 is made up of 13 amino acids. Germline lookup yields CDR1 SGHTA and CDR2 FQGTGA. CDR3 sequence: CASSLESYQPQHF. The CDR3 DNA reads TGTGCCAGCAGCTTAGAGTCATATCAGCCCCAGCATTTT.

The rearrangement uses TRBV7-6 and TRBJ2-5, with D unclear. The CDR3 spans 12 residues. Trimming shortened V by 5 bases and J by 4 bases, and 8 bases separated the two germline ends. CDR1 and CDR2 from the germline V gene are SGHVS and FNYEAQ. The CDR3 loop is CASSGGPETQYF. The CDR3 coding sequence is TGTGCCAGCAGCGGCGGCCCAGAGACCCAGTACTTC.

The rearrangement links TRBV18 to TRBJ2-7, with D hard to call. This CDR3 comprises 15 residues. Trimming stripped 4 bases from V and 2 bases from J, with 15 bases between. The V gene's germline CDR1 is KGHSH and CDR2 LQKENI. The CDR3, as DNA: TGTGCCAGCTCACTTGGGGTTCCCAGCCCCTACGAGCAGTACTTC. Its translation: CASSLGVPSPYEQYF.

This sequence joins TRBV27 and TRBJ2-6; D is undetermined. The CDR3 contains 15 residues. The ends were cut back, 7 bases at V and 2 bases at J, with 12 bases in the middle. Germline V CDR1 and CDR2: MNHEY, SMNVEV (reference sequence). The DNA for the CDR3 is TGTGCCAGCACCATTTGGCCACCTGGGGCCAACGTCCTGACTTTC. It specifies CASTIWPPGANVLTF.

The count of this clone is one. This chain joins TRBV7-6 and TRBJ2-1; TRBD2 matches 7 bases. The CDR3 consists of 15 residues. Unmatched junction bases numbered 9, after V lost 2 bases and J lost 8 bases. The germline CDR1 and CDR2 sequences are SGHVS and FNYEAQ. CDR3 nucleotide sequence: TGTGCCAGCAGCTTACGGGGGGAAGCTATCGATGAGCAGTTCTTC. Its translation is CASSLRGEAIDEQFF.

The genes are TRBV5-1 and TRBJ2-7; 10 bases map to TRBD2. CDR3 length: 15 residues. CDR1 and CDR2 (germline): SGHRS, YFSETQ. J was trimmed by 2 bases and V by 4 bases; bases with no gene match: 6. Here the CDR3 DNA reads TGCGCCAGCAGCCCTAGCGGGGGAGCTCCCTACGAGCAGTACTTC. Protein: CASSPSGGAPYEQYF. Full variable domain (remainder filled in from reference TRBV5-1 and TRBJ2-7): KAGVTQTPRYLIKTRGQQVTLSCSPISGHRSVSWYQQTPGQGLQFLFEYFSETQRNKGNFPGRFSGRQFSNSRSEMNVSTLELGDSALYLCASSPSGGAPYEQYFGPGTRLTVT.

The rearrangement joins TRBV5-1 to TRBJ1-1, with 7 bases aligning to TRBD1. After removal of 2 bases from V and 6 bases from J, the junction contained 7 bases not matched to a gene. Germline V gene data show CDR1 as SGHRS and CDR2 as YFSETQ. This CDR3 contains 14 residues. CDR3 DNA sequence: TGCGCCAGCAGCTTCAAGGGGGCGAGTGCTGAAGCTTTCTTT. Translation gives CASSFKGASAEAFF.

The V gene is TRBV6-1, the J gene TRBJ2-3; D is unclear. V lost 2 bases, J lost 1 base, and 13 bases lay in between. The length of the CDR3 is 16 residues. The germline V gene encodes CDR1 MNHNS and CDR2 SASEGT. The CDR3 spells CASSENIWPGTDTQYF. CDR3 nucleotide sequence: TGTGCCAGCAGTGAAAACATCTGGCCGGGCACAGATACGCAGTATTTT.